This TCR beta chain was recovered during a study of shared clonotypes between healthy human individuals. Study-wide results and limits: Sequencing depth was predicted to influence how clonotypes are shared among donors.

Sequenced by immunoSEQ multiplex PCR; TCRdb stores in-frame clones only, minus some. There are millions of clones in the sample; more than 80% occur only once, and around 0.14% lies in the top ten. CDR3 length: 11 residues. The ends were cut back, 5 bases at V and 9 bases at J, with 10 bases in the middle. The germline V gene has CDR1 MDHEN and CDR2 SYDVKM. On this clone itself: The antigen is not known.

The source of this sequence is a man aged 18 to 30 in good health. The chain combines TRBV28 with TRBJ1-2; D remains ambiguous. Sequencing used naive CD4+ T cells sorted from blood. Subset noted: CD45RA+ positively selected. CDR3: CASSEGLSYTF. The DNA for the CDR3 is TGTGCCAGCAGTGAAGGCCTGAGCTACACCTTC.